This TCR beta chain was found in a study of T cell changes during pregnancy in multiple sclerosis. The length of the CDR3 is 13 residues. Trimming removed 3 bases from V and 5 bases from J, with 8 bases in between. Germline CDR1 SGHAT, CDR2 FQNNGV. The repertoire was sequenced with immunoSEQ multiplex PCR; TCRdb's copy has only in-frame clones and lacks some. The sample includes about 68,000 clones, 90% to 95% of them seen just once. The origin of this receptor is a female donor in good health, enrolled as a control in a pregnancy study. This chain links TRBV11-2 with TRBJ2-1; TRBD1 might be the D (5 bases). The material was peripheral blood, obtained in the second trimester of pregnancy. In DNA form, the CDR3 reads TGTGCCAGCAGCTTGGGGCGAAACAATGAGCAGTTCTTC. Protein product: CASSLGRNNEQFF. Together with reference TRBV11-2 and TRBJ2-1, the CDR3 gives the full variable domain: EAGVAQSPRYKIIEKRQSVAFWCNPISGHATLYWYQQILGQGPKLLIQFQNNGVVDDSQLPKDRFSAERLKGVDSTLKIQPAKLEDSAVYLCASSLGRNNEQFFGPGTRLTVL.